What follows describes a single T cell receptor (beta chain). This CDR3 region has 13 residues. The V gene's germline CDR1 is SGHNT and CDR2 YYREEE (reference sequence). The V gene end was trimmed by 7 bases and the J gene end by 5 bases; junction bases not matched to a gene: 2. Measured with immunoSEQ multiplex PCR; TCRdb has only the in-frame clones, and not every one. Here the sample spans about 70,000 clones, around 85% being singletons. The sample is drawn from a study of T cell responses to AZD1222 COVID-19 vaccine. This clonotype was obtained from an adult in good health. This sample comprised peripheral blood, obtained on day 0 of AZD1222 vaccination. The chain couples TRBV5-4 to TRBJ2-1, with 11 bases identical to TRBD2. For the CDR3, the DNA is TGTGCCAGCGGGACTAGCGGACACAATGAGCAGTTCTTC. Translation gives CASGTSGHNEQFF. The full variable domain, its missing parts supplied by reference TRBV5-4 and TRBJ2-1, is ETGVTQSPTHLIKTRGQQVTLRCSSQSGHNTVSWYQQALGQGPQFIFQYYREEENGRGNFPPRFSGLQFPNYSSELNVNALELDDSALYLCASGTSGHNEQFFGPGTRLTVL.